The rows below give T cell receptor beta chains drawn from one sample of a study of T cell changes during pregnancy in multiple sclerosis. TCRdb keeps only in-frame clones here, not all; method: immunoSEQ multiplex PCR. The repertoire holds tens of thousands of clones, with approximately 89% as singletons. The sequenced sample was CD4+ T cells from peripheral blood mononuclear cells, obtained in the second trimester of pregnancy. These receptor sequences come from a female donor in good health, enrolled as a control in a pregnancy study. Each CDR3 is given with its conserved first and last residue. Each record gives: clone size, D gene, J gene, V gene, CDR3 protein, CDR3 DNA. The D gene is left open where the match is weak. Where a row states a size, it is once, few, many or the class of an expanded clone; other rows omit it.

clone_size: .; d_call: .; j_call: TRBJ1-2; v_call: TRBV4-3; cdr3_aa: CASSPRPPGTLVQVGYTF; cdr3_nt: TGCGCCAGCAGCCCAAGGCCCCCTGGGACACTCGTTCAGGTCGGCTACACCTTC
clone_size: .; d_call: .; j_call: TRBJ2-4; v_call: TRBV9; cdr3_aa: CASSVEGAGKNIQYF; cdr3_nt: TGTGCCAGCAGCGTGGAGGGGGCAGGCAAAAACATTCAGTACTTC
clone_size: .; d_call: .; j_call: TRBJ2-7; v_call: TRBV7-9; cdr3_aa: CASSNDRNASYEQYF; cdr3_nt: TGTGCCAGCAGCAATGACAGGAACGCGAGCTACGAGCAGTACTTC
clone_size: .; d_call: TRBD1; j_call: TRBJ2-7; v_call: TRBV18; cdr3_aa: CASSPLTGIGSEQYF; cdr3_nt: TGTGCCAGCTCACCACTGACAGGGATCGGCTCCGAGCAGTACTTC
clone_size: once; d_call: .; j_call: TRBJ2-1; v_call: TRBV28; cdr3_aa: CASSLEGRQFF; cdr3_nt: TGTGCCAGCAGTTTAGAAGGGAGACAGTTCTTC
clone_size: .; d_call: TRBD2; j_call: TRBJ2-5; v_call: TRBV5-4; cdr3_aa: CASNPGLAGEETQYF; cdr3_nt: TGTGCCAGCAACCCGGGGCTAGCGGGGGAAGAGACCCAGTACTTC
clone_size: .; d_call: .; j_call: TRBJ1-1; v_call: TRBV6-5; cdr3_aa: CASSAGGNTEAFF; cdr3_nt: TGTGCCAGCAGCGCCGGGGGGAACACTGAAGCTTTCTTT
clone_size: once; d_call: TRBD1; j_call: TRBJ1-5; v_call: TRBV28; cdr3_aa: CASRSFRGPGQPQHF; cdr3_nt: TGTGCCAGCAGATCGTTCAGGGGGCCGGGTCAGCCCCAGCATTTT
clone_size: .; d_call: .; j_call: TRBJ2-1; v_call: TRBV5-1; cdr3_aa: CASSLEEGIRNEQFF; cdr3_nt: TGCGCCAGCAGCTTGGAGGAGGGTATTAGGAATGAGCAGTTCTTC
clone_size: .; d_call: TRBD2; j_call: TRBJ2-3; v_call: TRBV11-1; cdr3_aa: CASSLGLAGGTDTQYF; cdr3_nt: TGTGCCAGCAGCCTCGGACTAGCGGGAGGCACAGATACGCAGTATTTT
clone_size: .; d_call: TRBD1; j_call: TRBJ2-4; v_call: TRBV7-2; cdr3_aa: CASSSDPTGIKNIQYF; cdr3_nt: TGTGCCAGCAGCTCCGACCCGACAGGGATAAAAAACATTCAGTACTTC
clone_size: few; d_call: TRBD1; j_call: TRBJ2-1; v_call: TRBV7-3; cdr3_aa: CASSLLRDRRDEQFF; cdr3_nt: TGTGCCAGCAGCTTACTAAGGGACAGGCGGGATGAGCAGTTCTTC
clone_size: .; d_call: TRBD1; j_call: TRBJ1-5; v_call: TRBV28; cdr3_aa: CASSNDRGNQPQHF; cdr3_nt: TGTGCCAGCAGTAACGACAGGGGAAATCAGCCCCAGCATTTT
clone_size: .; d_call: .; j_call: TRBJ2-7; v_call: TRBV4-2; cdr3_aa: CASSQGDMAYEQYF; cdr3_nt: TGTGCCAGCAGCCAAGGGGACATGGCCTACGAGCAGTACTTC
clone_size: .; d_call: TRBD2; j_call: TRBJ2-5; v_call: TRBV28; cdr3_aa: CASGVAGRMETQYF; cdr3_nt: TGTGCCAGCGGCGTAGCGGGGCGGATGGAGACCCAGTACTTC
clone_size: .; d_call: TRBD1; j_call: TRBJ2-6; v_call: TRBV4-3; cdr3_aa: CASSQAEAGGTGANVLTF; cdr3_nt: TGCGCCAGCAGCCAAGCTGAGGCAGGGGGAACTGGGGCCAACGTCCTGACTTTC
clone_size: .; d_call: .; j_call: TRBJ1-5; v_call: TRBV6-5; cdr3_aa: CASTPTTDPQPQHF; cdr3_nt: TGTGCCAGCACCCCTACGACAGACCCCCAGCCCCAGCATTTT